The clone carrying this T cell receptor beta chain was observed a few times. This specimen belongs to a study of blood T cell repertoires in COVID-19. CDR1 is MDHEN, CDR2 SYDVKM, per germline. This CDR3 has 14 residues. The V and J ends lost 3 bases and 8 bases respectively, with 16 bases between them. TCRdb keeps only in-frame clones here, not all; method: immunoSEQ multiplex PCR. The sample contains a few hundred thousand clones, about 80% of which appear only once. V is TRBV28 and J is TRBJ1-2, with TRBD1 as a possible D gene (6 bases). Sequenced input: PBMCs or T cells enriched from blood (not recorded which). This TCR came from a woman in her 40s with acute COVID-19. CDR3 nucleotides: TGTGCCAGCAGTTTCGGGACACATAAGGCAGGCTACACCTTC. Translation gives CASSFGTHKAGYTF.